This TCR beta chain was observed in a study of blood T cell repertoires in COVID-19. The CDR3 totals 13 residues. The germline CDR1 and CDR2 sequences are SEHNR and FQNEAQ (reference sequence). Germline trimming cut 4 bases from V and 4 bases from J; bases unmatched to any gene: 1. Assay: immunoSEQ multiplex PCR; the TCRdb copy retains only in-frame clones and omits some. There are 45,000 to 60,000 clones in the sample; roughly 87% occur only once, and 1.6% lies in the top ten. The sequenced material came from peripheral blood. This receptor was taken from a man aged 55 to 70 with acute or convalescent COVID-19. The V and J genes are TRBV7-9 and TRBJ1-1; 9 bases fit TRBD1. CDR3 sequence reads: CASSSGQGTEAFF. DNA of the CDR3: TGTGCCAGCAGCTCGGGACAGGGCACTGAAGCTTTCTTT.